These 11 T cell receptor beta chains originate from one sample sequenced in a study of blood T cell repertoires in COVID-19. Clones were read by immunoSEQ multiplex PCR, and TCRdb kept only the in-frame ones, dropping some. Counted here are under 350,000 clones, over 75% occurring once; the ten biggest clones make up roughly 7%. Sequenced input: peripheral blood. The receptors derive from a woman in her thirties with COVID-19, enrolled during active disease.

This clone was counted between two and nine times. J is TRBJ2-1 and V is TRBV11-2, with a possible D match to TRBD1 (6 bases). Germline CDR1 and CDR2: SGHAT and FQNNGV. The CDR3 sequence is 14 residues long. Trimming took off 2 bases at V and 7 bases at J, with 12 bases between the two ends. As DNA, the CDR3 is TGTGCCAGCAGCTTAAGTTGGGGGCTGAATGAGCAGTTCTTC. This codes for CASSLSWGLNEQFF.

The chain uses TRBV18 and TRBJ1-1; D not resolved. CDR3 length equals 12 residues. Looked up from germline, CDR1 is KGHSH and CDR2 is LQKENI. Trimming removed 0 bases from V and 11 bases from J, with 10 bases in between. CDR3: CASSPPGSGAFF. CDR3 nucleotide sequence: TGTGCCAGCTCACCACCCGGGTCGGGGGCTTTCTTT.

V and J are TRBV19 and TRBJ1-4; 8 positions match TRBD1. This CDR3 comprises 14 residues. Germline V gene sequence: CDR1 LNHDA, CDR2 SQIVND (reference sequence). Trimming removed 5 bases from V and 7 bases from J; junction bases left unmatched: 6. The CDR3 sequence is CASSAGGAFEKLFF. The CDR3, as DNA: TGTGCCAGTAGTGCAGGGGGCGCATTTGAAAAACTGTTTTTT.

The chain employs TRBV23-1 and TRBJ2-7; D not certain. TRBV23-1 falls under the ORF class, with uncertain function. V lost 0 bases and J 2 bases, leaving 5 bases between the germline ends. The CDR3 spans 13 residues. The CDR3 loop reads CASSQSFTYEQYF. DNA of the CDR3: TGCGCCAGCAGTCAATCTTTCACCTACGAGCAGTACTTC.

The chain is built from TRBV5-4 and TRBJ2-1, with D unclear. V was clipped by 1 base and J by 1 base, with 12 bases between them. Germline V lookup: CDR1 SGHNT, CDR2 YYREEE (reference sequence). This CDR3 has 16 residues. CDR3 coding DNA: TGTGCCAGCAGCTTGACAGACCAGAATTCCTACAATGAGCAGTTCTTC. Encoded protein: CASSLTDQNSYNEQFF.

J is TRBJ1-1 and V is TRBV6-2 or TRBV6-3; no clear D gene. Germline CDR1 reads MNHEY; CDR2 reads SVGEGT. Between the trimmed V and J ends, which lost 2 bases and 5 bases, there was a span of 12 bases. CDR3 length: 14 residues. CDR3 loop: CASSYGVGVTEAFF. In DNA, the CDR3 is TGTGCCAGCAGTTACGGGGTCGGGGTTACTGAAGCTTTCTTT.

This rearrangement joins TRBV4-3 to TRBJ1-1, with 9 nucleotides matching TRBD1. The germline gives CDR1 LGHNA, CDR2 YSLEER. The V and J ends lost 6 bases and 7 bases, in that order; junction bases with no gene match: 6. The CDR3 has 13 amino acids. The CDR3 DNA follows: TGCGCCAGCAGTTATGACAGGGGGTATGAAGCTTTCTTT. Its protein product is CASSYDRGYEAFF.

This clone was seen only once. J is TRBJ2-1 and V is TRBV15; 16 bases are shared with TRBD2. This CDR3 contains 17 residues. Trimming removed 0 bases from V and 4 bases from J; junction bases left unmatched: 0. Germline assignment: CDR1 LNHNV and CDR2 YYDKDF (reference sequence). CDR3 residues: CATSREGLAGGYNEQFF. Here the CDR3 DNA reads TGTGCCACCAGCAGAGAGGGACTAGCGGGAGGGTACAATGAGCAGTTCTTC.

This clone was detected a few times. The chain carries TRBV7-9 and TRBJ2-7, with 13 nucleotides matching TRBD2. Germline CDR1 is SEHNR and CDR2 is FQNEAQ (reference sequence). This CDR3 contains 16 residues. J lost 3 bases, V lost 5 bases, and 7 bases had no gene match. This CDR3 reads CASSPKRTSGSYEQYF. The CDR3 bases are TGTGCCAGCAGCCCCAAGCGGACTAGCGGGAGCTACGAGCAGTACTTC.

The J gene is TRBJ2-2, the V gene TRBV28; D may be TRBD2 (6 bases). The CDR3 extends over 15 amino acids. Trimming removed 8 bases at V and 4 bases at J, with 17 bases between. Germline V CDR1 and CDR2: MDHEN, SYDVKM. The CDR3 sequence: CASGDSDGGTGELFF. In nucleotides, the CDR3 is TGTGCCAGCGGGGACTCGGACGGTGGCACCGGGGAGCTGTTTTTT.

The chain combines TRBV7-9 with TRBJ1-3, with D uncertain. Germline V lookup: CDR1 SEHNR, CDR2 FQNEAQ (reference sequence). V lost 1 base and J lost 7, with 11 bases in between. The CDR3 is 14 residues long. This chain's CDR3 is CASSLDRGLNTIYF. The CDR3 bases are TGTGCCAGCAGCTTAGATCGGGGTCTGAACACCATATATTTT.